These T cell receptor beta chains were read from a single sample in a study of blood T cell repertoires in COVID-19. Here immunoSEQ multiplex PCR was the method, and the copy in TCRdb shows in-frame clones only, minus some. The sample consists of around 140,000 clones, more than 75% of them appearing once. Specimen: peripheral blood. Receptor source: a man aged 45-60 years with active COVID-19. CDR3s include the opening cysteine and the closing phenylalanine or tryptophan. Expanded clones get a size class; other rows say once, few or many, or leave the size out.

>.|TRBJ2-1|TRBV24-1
CATSDSGTSKNEQFF
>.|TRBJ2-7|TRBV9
CASSVGGTGGLGEQYF
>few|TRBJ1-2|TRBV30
CAWTAAELSNYGYTF
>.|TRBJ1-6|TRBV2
CARQGSNSPLHF
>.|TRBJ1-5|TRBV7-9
CASSLGREFNQPQHF
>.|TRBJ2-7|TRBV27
CASSLSTGGGYEQYF
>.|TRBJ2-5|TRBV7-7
CASSLDGGGGETQYF
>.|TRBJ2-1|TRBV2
CASSVEGSSGNEQFF
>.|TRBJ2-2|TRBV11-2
CASSLAGLDTGELFF
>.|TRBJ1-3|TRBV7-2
CASSLSRGNTIYF
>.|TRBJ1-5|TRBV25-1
CASSERTGPNQPQHF
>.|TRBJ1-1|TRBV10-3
CAISESRRLNTEAFF
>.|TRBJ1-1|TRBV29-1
CSVAGQLALTEAFF
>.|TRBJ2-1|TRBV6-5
CASSTTGSSYNEQFF
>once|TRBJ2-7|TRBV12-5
CASGLVGDSEQYF
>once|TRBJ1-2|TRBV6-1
CASSEEVRGLYGYTF
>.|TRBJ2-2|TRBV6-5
CASKQTGYTGELFF
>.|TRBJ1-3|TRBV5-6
CASSFQGITGNTIYF
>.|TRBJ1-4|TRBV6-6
CASGQYATNEKLFF
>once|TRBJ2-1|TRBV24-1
CATSDSGLGLSEQFF
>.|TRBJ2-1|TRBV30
CAWNRRAGQLNEQFF
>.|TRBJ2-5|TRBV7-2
CASSLRDRGRRYF
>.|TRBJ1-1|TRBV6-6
CASSQDALATEAFF
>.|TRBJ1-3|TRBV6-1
CASSEGRRQLLSGNTIYF
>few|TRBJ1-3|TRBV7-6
CASSLSSTGRPGNTIYF
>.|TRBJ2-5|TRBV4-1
CASSQDPGFEAQETQYF
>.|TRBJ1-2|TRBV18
CASSLSIADRSYGYTF
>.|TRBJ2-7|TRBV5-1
CASSLEGTGSYEQYF
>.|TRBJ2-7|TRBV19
CASSISSPSYEQYF
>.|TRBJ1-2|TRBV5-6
CASSSGQGFNYGYTF
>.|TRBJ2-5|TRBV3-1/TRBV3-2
CASRVPGGGQETQYF
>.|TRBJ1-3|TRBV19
CASRFDRGSGNTIYF
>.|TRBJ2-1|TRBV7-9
CASSLRQEDNEQFF
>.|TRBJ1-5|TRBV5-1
CASSLGQDQPQHF
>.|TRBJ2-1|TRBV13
CASSSNSGGTYNEQFF
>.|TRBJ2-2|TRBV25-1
CASSEVSGQITGELFF
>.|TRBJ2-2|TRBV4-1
CASSQWAPPDTGELFF
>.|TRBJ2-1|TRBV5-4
CASSLDSYNEQFF
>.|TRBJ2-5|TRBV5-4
CASSFRGETQYF
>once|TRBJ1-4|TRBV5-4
CASSFTRGIGEKLFF
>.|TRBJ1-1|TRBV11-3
CASSHGQGEDTEAFF